Each of the 7 T cell receptor beta chains below was sequenced from the same sample in a study of neoadjuvant nivolumab and ipilimumab in lung cancer. TCRdb's copy holds only in-frame clones and misses some; the assay was immunoSEQ multiplex PCR. This repertoire shows under 35,000 clones, 90% found once; its top ten account for roughly 4.5%. The sequencing used peripheral blood, collected after neoadjuvant nivolumab, alone or with ipilimumab, at or shortly before surgery. The origin of the receptors is an adult with non-small cell lung cancer.

The rearrangement links TRBV5-4 to TRBJ1-2; 7 bases agree with TRBD1. The CDR3 is 14 amino acids. Germline V gene data show CDR1 as SGHNT and CDR2 as YYREEE (reference sequence). V lost 6 bases to trimming and J lost 7 bases; unmatched junction nucleotides: 12. The DNA for the CDR3 is TGTGCCAGCACCGCGACAGGGTCCGGATTTGGCTACACCTTC. Translating it yields CASTATGSGFGYTF.

As regards this clone: An end of the junction differs from the germline gene, which may be a read error. The V and J genes are TRBV7-2 and TRBJ1-2, with D perhaps TRBD1 (5 bases). The CDR3 has 13 residues. Looked up from germline, CDR1 is SGHTA and CDR2 is FQGNSA. The CDR3 is CASSPDSSHRPPF. The CDR3 region has the DNA TGTGCCAGCAGTCCCGACAGCTCTCACAGACCTCCCTTC.

This clone was observed once. V is TRBV5-4 and J is TRBJ2-1, with D possibly being TRBD2 (7 bases). Germline CDR1 and CDR2: SGHNT and YYREEE (reference sequence). Deletions cut 5 bases from V and 5 bases from J, with 14 bases between. This CDR3 has 14 residues. The CDR3 here is CASSFPGGHNEQFF. DNA for the CDR3: TGTGCCAGCAGTTTCCCGGGGGGCCACAATGAGCAGTTCTTC. The complete variable domain, with remaining parts taken from reference TRBV5-4 and TRBJ2-1, reads ETGVTQSPTHLIKTRGQQVTLRCSSQSGHNTVSWYQQALGQGPQFIFQYYREEENGRGNFPPRFSGLQFPNYSSELNVNALELDDSALYLCASSFPGGHNEQFFGPGTRLTVL.

The genes are TRBV6-5 and TRBJ1-2; D is uncertain. This CDR3 is built from 14 residues. Deletions cut 2 bases from V and 4 bases from J, with 11 bases between. In germline, CDR1 is MNHEY, CDR2 SVGAGI. The CDR3 region has the DNA TGTGCCAGCAGTTACGACGGACGCGGCTATGGCTACACCTTC. It yields the protein CASSYDGRGYGYTF.

V and J are TRBV5-1 and TRBJ2-3; D gene ambiguous. V shed 1 base and J shed 2 bases, with 5 bases lying between them. Germline V gene lookup returns CDR1 SGHRS and CDR2 YFSETQ. There are 13 residues in the CDR3. CDR3 region: CASSLPDTDTQYF. CDR3 sequence (DNA): TGCGCCAGCAGCTTGCCTGACACAGATACGCAGTATTTT.

The genes are TRBV7-9 and TRBJ2-2, with TRBD2 matching 13 bases. This CDR3 is 16 amino acids long. The germline V gene encodes CDR1 SEHNR and CDR2 FQNEAQ (reference sequence). V shed 4 bases and J 8 bases; nucleotides not matched to a gene: 7. CDR3 residues: CASSSWRTSGGGELFF. The CDR3 coding sequence is TGTGCCAGCAGCTCCTGGCGGACTAGCGGGGGAGGGGAGCTGTTTTTT.

The chain combines TRBV2 with TRBJ1-2; 8 nucleotides line up with TRBD1. The V gene end was trimmed by 6 bases and the J gene end by 4 bases; junction bases not matched to a gene: 7. Germline V gives CDR1 SNHLY, CDR2 FYNNEI. The CDR3 extends over 14 amino acids. The CDR3 spells CASSLTGVRYGYTF. In DNA, the CDR3 is TGTGCCAGCAGCTTGACAGGGGTTCGCTATGGCTACACCTTC. The full variable domain, in which reference TRBV2 and TRBJ1-2 provide the parts outside the CDR3, is EPEVTQTPSHQVTQMGQEVILRCVPISNHLYFYWYRQILGQKVEFLVSFYNNEISEKSEIFDDQFSVERPDGSNFTLKIRSTKLEDSAMYFCASSLTGVRYGYTFGSGTRLTVV.